This T cell receptor (beta chain) came from a study of immune evolution from preneoplasia to lung adenocarcinoma. Notes on the study in general: Later-stage lesions appeared to have more T cells, more diversity, less clonality.

Patient tissue came from resections in Japan or China, 2014–2017. Histologic diagnosis was independently verified by two lung pathologists. As concerns this clone: No antigen is known for it.

TCRdb's table, derived via immunoSEQ multiplex PCR, lists solely in-frame clones and lacks some. The sample shows several thousand clones, more than 80% of them seen only once. The CDR3 is 14 amino acids. V was clipped by 3 bases and J by 7 bases, with 16 bases between them. Per germline, CDR1 KGHSH and CDR2 LQKENI. The J gene is TRBJ2-7, the V gene TRBV18; D might be TRBD2 (5 bases). Sequencing input: FFPE adjacent normal lung tissue. This receptor was taken from a donor older than 65 with lung adenocarcinoma. The CDR3 bases are TGTGCCAGCTCACCTCCAGAGGTTTCGGGAGAGCAGTACTTC. It yields the protein CASSPPEVSGEQYF.